The next 22 T cell receptor beta chains were all read from a single sample in a study of blood T cell repertoires in COVID-19. Repertoires were generated with immunoSEQ multiplex PCR, while TCRdb's copy carries only in-frame clones and drops some. The sample shows roughly 260,000 clones, just over 90% of them seen only once. Specimen: PBMCs or T cells enriched from blood (not recorded which). These receptors were obtained from a woman under 30 who had recovered from COVID-19.

The V gene is TRBV6-5, the J gene TRBJ2-1; a weak D match, TRBD2 (6 bases). This CDR3 has 12 residues. V lost 6 bases and J lost 13, with 16 bases in between. CDR1 and CDR2 (germline): MNHEY, SVGAGI. The CDR3 nucleotides are TGTGCCAGCAGCTTCCTAGGCGGGAAACAGTTCTTC. Translation gives CASSFLGGKQFF.

Note on this clone: The same CDR3 also results from other DNA sequences found in this sample. J is TRBJ1-2 and V is TRBV6-5, with D perhaps matching TRBD1 (5 bases). The germline V gene has CDR1 MNHEY and CDR2 SVGAGI. Trimming took off 6 bases at V and 4 bases at J, with 12 bases between the two ends. The CDR3 covers 13 residues. This CDR3 reads CASSPGGGYGYTF. In DNA, the CDR3 is TGTGCCAGCAGCCCCGGGGGGGGCTATGGCTACACCTTC.

The count of this clone is one. The chain recombines TRBV5-5 with TRBJ1-5, with 9 bases fitting TRBD1. After removal of 0 bases from V and 9 bases from J, the junction contained 10 bases not matched to a gene. This CDR3 has 16 amino acids. Looked up from germline, CDR1 is SGHKS and CDR2 is YYEKEE (reference sequence). CDR3 DNA sequence: TGTGCCAGCAGCTTGGACGCCGGACAGGGGCAATGGCCCCAGCATTTT. It specifies CASSLDAGQGQWPQHF. The full variable domain, in which reference TRBV5-5 and TRBJ1-5 provide the parts outside the CDR3, is DAGVTQSPTHLIKTRGQQVTLRCSPISGHKSVSWYQQVLGQGPQFIFQYYEKEERGRGNFPDRFSARQFPNYSSELNVNALLLGDSALYLCASSLDAGQGQWPQHFGDGTRLSIL.

The chain couples TRBV27 to TRBJ1-1, with TRBD1 matching over 7 bases. J gave up 7 bases and V 4 bases, and 6 bases lay outside the gene matches. CDR1 and CDR2 from the germline V gene are MNHEY and SMNVEV (reference sequence). The CDR3 sequence is 13 residues long. The chain's CDR3 is CASSSTGTVEAFF. For the CDR3, the DNA is TGTGCCAGCAGTTCAACCGGGACAGTTGAAGCTTTCTTT.

The rearrangement uses TRBV11-2 and TRBJ2-1; 9 nucleotides line up with TRBD2. The germline V gene encodes CDR1 SGHAT and CDR2 FQNNGV. The CDR3 spans 16 residues. After removal of 2 bases from V and 3 bases from J, the junction contained 5 bases not matched to a gene. The CDR3 bases are TGTGCCAGCAGCTTAATGCGGGAGGGCCACTACAATGAGCAGTTCTTC. Translation gives CASSLMREGHYNEQFF.

The chain uses TRBV7-8 and TRBJ1-2, with TRBD1 matching 7 bases. Germline V gene sequence: CDR1 SGHVS, CDR2 FQNEAQ. The ends lost 1 base at V and 3 bases at J; junction bases unmatched: 5. The CDR3 has 15 residues. CDR3 loop: CASSLVTGNDYGYTF. CDR3 in DNA: TGTGCCAGCAGCTTAGTGACAGGGAACGACTATGGCTACACCTTC.

The chain is built from TRBV27 and TRBJ2-7, with 7 positions matching TRBD2. Germline CDR1 and CDR2: MNHEY and SMNVEV (reference sequence). The V and J ends lost 3 bases and 4 bases, in that order; junction bases with no gene match: 6. The CDR3 consists of 14 residues. The chain's CDR3 is CASSFTLGGYEQYF. CDR3 nucleotide sequence: TGTGCCAGCAGTTTTACTTTGGGAGGGTACGAGCAGTACTTC.

This chain links TRBV12-3 or TRBV12-4 with TRBJ1-1, with no clear D. This CDR3 comprises 13 residues. V lost 3 bases and J 1 base, leaving 6 bases between the germline ends. The CDR3: CASSLQSNTEAFF. The CDR3 DNA reads as TGTGCCAGCAGTTTGCAGTCGAACACTGAAGCTTTCTTT.

The rearrangement links TRBV5-5 to TRBJ1-4; D may be TRBD1 (6 bases). V was cut by 3 bases and J by 7 bases, with 16 bases left in between. Germline V CDR1 and CDR2: SGHKS, YYEKEE (reference sequence). This CDR3 has 15 residues. Here the CDR3 reads CASSYQRGGGEKLFF. The DNA for the CDR3 is TGTGCCAGCAGCTACCAGAGGGGGGGCGGTGAAAAACTGTTTTTT.

This rearrangement joins TRBV14 to TRBJ1-2; 12 nucleotides match TRBD1. The CDR3 contains 14 residues. The V gene's germline CDR1 is SGHDN and CDR2 FVKESK. V was clipped by 9 bases and J by 7 bases; unmatched bases: 9. This chain's CDR3 is CASTPGQGALGYTF. CDR3 DNA: TGTGCCAGTACGCCGGGACAGGGGGCGCTTGGCTACACCTTC.

This sequence joins TRBV5-3 and TRBJ2-1; tentatively, D is TRBD2 (7 bases). TRBV5-3 is filed as an ORF, its function uncertain. The CDR3 runs to 14 residues. With 6 bases removed from V and 10 bases from J, the gap between germline ends came to 20 bases. The CDR3 spells CARILRRGALEQFF. The CDR3 DNA reads TGTGCCAGAATCCTTCGCCGGGGGGCCCTCGAGCAGTTCTTC.

This clone was seen just once. V is TRBV7-8 and J is TRBJ2-7; TRBD1 might be the D (6 bases). V lost 4 bases, J lost 3 bases, and 13 bases lay in between. Looked up from germline, CDR1 is SGHVS and CDR2 is FQNEAQ. This CDR3 is built from 14 residues. For the CDR3, the DNA is TGTGCCAGCAGCTACCCCGGACAGTACTACGAGCAGTACTTC. Translation gives CASSYPGQYYEQYF. Full variable domain (outside the CDR3, taken from reference TRBV7-8 and TRBJ2-7): GAGVSQSPRYKVAKRGQDVALRCDPISGHVSLFWYQQALGQGPEFLTYFQNEAQLDKSGLPSDRFFAERPEGSVSTLKIQRTQQEDSAVYLCASSYPGQYYEQYFGPGTRLTVT.

This sequence joins TRBV5-4 and TRBJ1-1; a possible D gene is TRBD1 (5 bases). Germline CDR1 and CDR2: SGHNT and YYREEE (reference sequence). Trimming took off 1 base at V and 4 bases at J, with 14 bases between the two ends. This CDR3 is 15 amino acids long. DNA of the CDR3: TGTGCCAGCAGCTTGAGGGCCAGGGTGCGCACTGAAGCTTTCTTT. It encodes CASSLRARVRTEAFF.

This chain links TRBV4-2 with TRBJ1-3; 7 bases match TRBD1. This CDR3 region has 17 residues. The J segment lost 4 bases and the V segment lost 8 bases, leaving 17 bases of the junction unmatched. Germline V CDR1 and CDR2: LGHNA, YNFKEQ. CDR3 sequence: CASARGSGDSKGNTIYF. CDR3 coding DNA: TGTGCCAGCGCGAGGGGATCCGGGGACAGCAAAGGAAACACCATATATTTT.

V usage is TRBV4-1 and J usage is TRBJ1-4, with D tentatively TRBD1 (6 bases). CDR1 is MGHRA, CDR2 YSYEKL, per germline. CDR3 length equals 14 residues. V lost 0 bases and J lost 10, with 12 bases in between. The CDR3: CASSQDWGQPKLFF. The CDR3 bases are TGCGCCAGCAGCCAAGATTGGGGGCAGCCAAAACTGTTTTTT.

This chain uses TRBV7-2 with TRBJ1-1; maybe TRBD1 (5 bases). Germline CDR1 SGHTA, CDR2 FQGNSA. This CDR3 has 15 amino acids. V was shortened by 2 bases and J by 1 base, with 11 bases between the two germline ends. CDR3 DNA: TGTGCCAGCAGCTTAAGGGGAGGTGAGAACACTGAAGCTTTCTTT. It yields the protein CASSLRGGENTEAFF.

This clone was counted ten times or more. V and J are TRBV6-4 and TRBJ2-2; 8 nucleotides align to TRBD2. With V trimmed by 3 bases and J by 6 bases, 6 bases remained unmatched. This CDR3 has 15 amino acids. Germline V gives CDR1 MRHNA, CDR2 SNTAGT. CDR3 region: CASSDSGVRPGELFF. The CDR3 DNA reads as TGTGCCAGCAGTGATAGCGGGGTTCGACCCGGGGAGCTGTTTTTT.

The genes are TRBV19 and TRBJ1-3; unclear D gene. Germline-derived CDR1 and CDR2 are LNHDA and SQIVND (reference sequence). The CDR3 covers 13 residues. The ends were cut back, 7 bases at V and 1 base at J, with 8 bases in the middle. CDR3 nucleotide sequence: TGTGCCAGTATGCGGGGTTCTGGAAACACCATATATTTT. It is translated as CASMRGSGNTIYF.

The table lists this clone with a count of one. J is TRBJ2-7 and V is TRBV27, with 9 bases aligning to TRBD1. The CDR3 has 14 amino acids. V lost 8 bases to trimming and J lost 0 bases; unmatched junction nucleotides: 5. Germline-derived CDR1 and CDR2 are MNHEY and SMNVEV (reference sequence). CDR3 region: CASAGTGNSYEQYF. The CDR3 nucleotides read TGTGCCAGCGCCGGGACAGGGAACTCCTACGAGCAGTACTTC.

The V call is TRBV5-5, the J call TRBJ1-4, with unresolved D. The CDR3 loop spans 15 amino acids. Trimming removed 3 bases from V and 0 bases from J, with 9 bases in between. In germline, CDR1 is SGHKS, CDR2 YYEKEE (reference sequence). In nucleotides, the CDR3 is TGTGCCAGCAGCTACGGAACTACAACTAATGAAAAACTGTTTTTT. It is translated as CASSYGTTTNEKLFF.

This chain connects TRBV6-4 to TRBJ1-5; 8 bases are shared with TRBD1. The CDR3 consists of 14 residues. Unmatched junction bases numbered 8, after V lost 6 bases and J lost 7 bases. Germline V gene lookup returns CDR1 MRHNA and CDR2 SNTAGT. Here the CDR3 DNA reads TGTGCCAGCAGAGGACAGGGTCGAGGACAGCCCCAGCATTTT. Its protein product is CASRGQGRGQPQHF.

This clone has only one observation. The chain is built from TRBV6-5 and TRBJ1-2; D is unresolved. V lost 0 bases to trimming and J lost 4 bases, with 9 bases between them. Per germline, CDR1 MNHEY and CDR2 SVGAGI. The length of the CDR3 is 14 residues. This chain's CDR3 is CASSYSKQSYGYTF. The DNA for the CDR3 is TGTGCCAGCAGTTACTCGAAACAGTCCTATGGCTACACCTTC.